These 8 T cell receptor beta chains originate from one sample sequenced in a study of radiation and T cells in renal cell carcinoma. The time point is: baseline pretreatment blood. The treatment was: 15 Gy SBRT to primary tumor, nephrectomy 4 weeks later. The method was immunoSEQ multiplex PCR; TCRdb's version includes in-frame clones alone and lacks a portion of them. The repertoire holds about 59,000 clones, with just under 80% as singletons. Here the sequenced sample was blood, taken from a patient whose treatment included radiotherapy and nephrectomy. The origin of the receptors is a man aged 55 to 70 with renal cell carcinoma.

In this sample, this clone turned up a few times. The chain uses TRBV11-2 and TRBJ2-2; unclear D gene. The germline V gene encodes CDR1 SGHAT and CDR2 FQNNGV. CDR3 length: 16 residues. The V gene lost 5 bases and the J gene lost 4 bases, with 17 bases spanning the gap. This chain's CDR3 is CASSLALYSLTGELFF. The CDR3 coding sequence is TGTGCCAGCAGCCTCGCTCTCTATTCACTCACCGGGGAGCTGTTTTTT.

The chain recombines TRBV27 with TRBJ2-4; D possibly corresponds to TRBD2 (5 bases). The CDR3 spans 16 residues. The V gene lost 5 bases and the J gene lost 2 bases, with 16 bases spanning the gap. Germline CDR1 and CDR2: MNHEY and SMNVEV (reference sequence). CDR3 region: CASSEGRAGTKNIQYF. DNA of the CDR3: TGTGCCAGCAGTGAAGGGCGGGCTGGAACCAAAAACATTCAGTACTTC.

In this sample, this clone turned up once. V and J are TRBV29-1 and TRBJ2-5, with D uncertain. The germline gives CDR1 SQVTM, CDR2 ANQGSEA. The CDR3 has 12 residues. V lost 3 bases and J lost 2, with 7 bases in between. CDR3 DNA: TGCAGCGTTGATATGACTCAAGAGACCCAGTACTTC. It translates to CSVDMTQETQYF.

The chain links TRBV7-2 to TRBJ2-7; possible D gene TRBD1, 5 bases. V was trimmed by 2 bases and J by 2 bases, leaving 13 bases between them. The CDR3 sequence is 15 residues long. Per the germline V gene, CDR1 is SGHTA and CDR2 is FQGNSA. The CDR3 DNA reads TGTGCCAGCAGCTTAAGTACAGGCGGCCCCTACGAGCAGTACTTC. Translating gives CASSLSTGGPYEQYF.

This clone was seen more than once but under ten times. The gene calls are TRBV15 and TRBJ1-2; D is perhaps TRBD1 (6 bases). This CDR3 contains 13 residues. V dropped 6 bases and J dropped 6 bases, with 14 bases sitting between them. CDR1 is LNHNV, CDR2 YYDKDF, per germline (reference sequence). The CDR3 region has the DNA TGTGCCACCAGACGGGGGCCCCAGGATGGCTACACCTTC. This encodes CATRRGPQDGYTF.

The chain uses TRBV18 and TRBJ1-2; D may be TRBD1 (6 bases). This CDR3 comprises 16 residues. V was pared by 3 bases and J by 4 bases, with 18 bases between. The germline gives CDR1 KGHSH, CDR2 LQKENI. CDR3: CASSPKGESSLYGYTF. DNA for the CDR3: TGTGCCAGCTCACCGAAGGGGGAATCCAGTCTCTATGGCTACACCTTC.

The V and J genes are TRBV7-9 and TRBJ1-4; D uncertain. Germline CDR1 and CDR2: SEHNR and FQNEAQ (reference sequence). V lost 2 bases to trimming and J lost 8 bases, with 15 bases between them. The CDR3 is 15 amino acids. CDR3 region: CASSLSPNGEEKLFF. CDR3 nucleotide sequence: TGTGCCAGCAGCTTATCCCCCAACGGCGAAGAAAAACTGTTTTTT.

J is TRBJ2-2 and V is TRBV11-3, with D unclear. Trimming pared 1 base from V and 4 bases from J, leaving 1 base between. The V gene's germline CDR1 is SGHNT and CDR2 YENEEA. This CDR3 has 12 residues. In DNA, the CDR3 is TGTGCCAGCAGCTTAGTCACCGGGGAGCTGTTTTTT. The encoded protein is CASSLVTGELFF.